This T cell receptor beta chain was sequenced in a study of blood T cells in healthy people across ages (dated by TCRdb to about 2015). With regard to the full study: In model experiments, template switching captured about one uniquely barcoded TCR beta cDNA molecule for every two T cells. Donors were grouped into four age groups: young (average about 15 years), middle-aged (under 40), aged (around 66) and long-lived (approximately 82). The study analyzed two additional independent replicas of 1 million unique cDNA reads from the same blood draw for two donors, one aged 18 to 30 and one aged 80 or older. The study measured age-related changes in TCR beta repertoire diversity using deep sequencing normalized with unique cDNA molecular identifiers.

The paper as a whole reports these results and caveats: Bulk unsorted PBMC profiling prevented conclusive comparison of naive and antigen-experienced compartments. As age increased, observed TCR beta diversity per million T cells dropped in a roughly linear way, and a significant reduction was already evident by age 40. Observed TCR beta diversity correlated strongly with the percentage of naive T cells measured by flow cytometry. Because donor CMV infection status was unknown, age-related changes in expanded clonotypes were potentially confounded. Estimates of total diversity from one million sequenced T cells were regarded as lower bounds and underestimates. Compared with the aged group, the long-lived group had more naive CD4+ T cells, fewer expanded clones and increased TCR diversity, suggesting age selection.

CDR1 and CDR2, looked up from the germline V gene, are MGHDK and SYGVNS. V is reduced by 6 bases and J by 7 bases, leaving a spacing of 13 bases between them. From the cysteine up to the phenylalanine, the CDR3 has a length of 12 residues. This entry keeps only the CDR3 DNA: 36 bases, framed from base 1. Libraries were made using 5' RACE. The instrument given in TCRdb is Illumina HiSeq 2500. A second PCR of roughly 7 to 11 cycles was performed with a sample-barcoded 5' primer and a J-beta primer mix. Each TCR beta cDNA molecule received a unique molecular identifier from a template-switch 5' adaptor carrying 12 random nucleotides. At least 3 million CDR3-containing paired-end reads were obtained from each sample. First-strand cDNA synthesis was performed from all RNA using the Mint cDNA synthesis kit, with priming by a TRBC-specific oligonucleotide. Following uracil-DNA glycosylase treatment, a first 18-cycle PCR with universal primers M1SS and BC2_uni_R was performed on all cDNA. In the authors' own workflow: For normalization, 1 million high-quality reads, each with a distinct molecular identifier, were randomly selected from each sample. Instead of being binned into consensus sequences, reads that shared molecular identifiers were thrown out. CDR3 identification, clonotype clustering and error correction used MiTCR with a Q25 quality threshold and the strictest error-elimination algorithm. A nonparametric unseen species model with Euler transformation was used to estimate lower-bound total TCR beta diversity. TCRdb handled the public reads itself, with Q25 trimming in fastp and clone calling in MiXCR, and kept productive beta chains. Rows are unified per CDR3 protein, each entry keeping the most common DNA and genes. The V and J calls and clone size come from TCRdb's table, not from the authors' own analysis. Recorded for this sample are 600,000 to 900,000 distinct CDR3 sequences; roughly 24% of them occurred a single time. Around 3% of the sample rests with the top ten.

The donors were 40 or so Caucasian individuals from Russia, aged roughly 6 to 90 years, who were systemically healthy. Each donor gave about 9.7 milliliters of peripheral blood, drawn into EDTA-treated Vacutainer tubes. PBMCs were isolated by Ficoll-Paque density-gradient centrifugation, with at least 7 million obtained per sample. Total RNA was extracted from PBMCs with Trizol reagent, with at least 5.5 micrograms obtained per sample. The percentages of naive CD45RAhigh/CD27high T cells were determined by flow cytometry on a PBMC aliquot from every donor. As for this clonotype: Its recognized antigen is unknown. Base qualities were left out, and no much larger clone turns up one base away.

These data are also associated with another study on T cells of mothers and their children. Drawing on the second study: The donors were nine systemically healthy Caucasian individuals, made up of three mothers and their six children. cDNA synthesis consumed the entire amount of extracted RNA, loaded at around 1.4 ug RNA in each 15 ul reaction. In the second PCR, the M1S primer introduced both the sample barcodes and 2-4 random nucleotides. More than 8 million TCR beta CDR3 reads were obtained from each mother, and about 3 million reads were obtained from each child. In both related and unrelated pairs, thymic selection shapes the output of TCR recombination in a similar way, with inherited differences having only a minor effect. Normalized repertoire overlap in related mother-child pairs was always slightly higher than in unrelated mother-child pairs, but the difference was never significant. With a sensitivity of about 100 clones per million clonotypes, no persistent microchimeric T cell clones were detected. Deep NGS was used in the study to compare the TCR beta repertoires of mothers and children and to look for features that separate related mother-child pairs from unrelated individuals. Mothers averaged around 40 +/- 4 years of age and children averaged around 10 +/- 4 years. After adapter ligation was performed with NEBNext reagents, the libraries were sequenced on an Illumina HiSeq 2000 with 100+100 nt paired-end reads. Mother and child libraries were prepared a month apart and sequenced in separate runs to prevent cross-contamination. Each donor had between about 500,000 and 2,300,000 distinct TCR beta clonotypes identified. Naive TCR beta clonotypes were estimated from low-frequency clonotypes matched to each donor's FACS-determined naive share, without sorting.

The TCR sequence derives from a boy aged 5-17 years in good health. Sample: blood. The sequence links TRBV25-1 to TRBJ2-7, with the D gene too uncertain to name. The nucleotide sequence reads TGTGCCAGCAGCATCGCTGGTAAGGAGCAGTACTTC. The translation is CASSIAGKEQYF.